This T cell receptor (beta chain) was captured in a study of control samples from healthy donors and cancer patients. This CDR3 spans 12 amino acids. The germline V gene has CDR1 MNHEY and CDR2 SMNVEV (reference sequence). Deletions cut 7 bases from V and 0 bases from J, with 3 bases between. Profiling relied on immunoSEQ multiplex PCR, and the TCRdb table lists in-frame clones only, not all of them. The sample contains some 80,000 clones, roughly 92% of which appear only once. V gene TRBV27 combines with J gene TRBJ2-2; D is unclear. This clonotype originated in an older woman in good health. Sequencing was done on a sample of blood. The chain's CDR3 is CASKSNTGELFF. The CDR3 coding sequence is TGTGCCAGCAAATCGAACACCGGGGAGCTGTTTTTT.